Below are 27 T cell receptor beta chains sequenced from a single sample in a study of T cells after yellow fever vaccination. TCRdb reanalysed the 5' RACE reads using MiXCR and keeps one entry per CDR3 protein. Here the sample spans approximately 450,000 distinct CDR3 sequences, around 19% being singletons. The material was PBMCs, obtained before the yellow fever booster vaccination. The receptors originated from a man aged 18 to 30 who received the YFV17D yellow fever vaccine.

The chain employs TRBV7-8 and TRBJ1-5; no clear D gene. Per germline, CDR1 SGHVS and CDR2 FQNEAQ. The CDR3 runs 13 residues. The V and J ends lost 1 base and 3 bases respectively, with 4 bases between them. For the CDR3, the DNA is TGTGCCAGCAGCTTAGTCAACAATCAGCCCCAGCATTTT. Its protein is CASSLVNNQPQHF.

This clonotype was found a few times. The genes are TRBV2 and TRBJ2-1, with 9 bases identical to TRBD2. With V trimmed by 6 bases and J by 0 bases, 3 bases remained unmatched. This CDR3 has 15 residues. Germline assignment: CDR1 SNHLY and CDR2 FYNNEI. CDR3 amino acids: CASRGSGSSYNEQFF. The DNA of the CDR3 is TGTGCCAGCAGGGGTAGCGGGAGCTCCTACAATGAGCAGTTCTTC.

The chain has TRBV20-1 and TRBJ1-3; D is unclear. V was cut by 0 bases and J by 2 bases, with 5 bases left in between. The CDR3 extends over 13 amino acids. Per the germline V gene, CDR1 is DFQATT and CDR2 is SNEGSKA (reference sequence). The CDR3 nucleotides are TGCAGTGCTAGAGAAGTCCCTGGAAACACCATATATTTT. It codes for CSAREVPGNTIYF.

This clonotype has more than one count but fewer than ten. This chain connects TRBV9 to TRBJ2-7; 8 bases agree with TRBD1. Germline CDR1 and CDR2: SGDLS and YYNGEE. J lost 5 bases, V lost 8 bases, and 6 bases had no gene match. This CDR3 spans 12 amino acids. In DNA, the CDR3 is TGTGCCAGATCAGGGGGCAGGGACGAGCAGTACTTC. Translated, it gives CARSGGRDEQYF.

This clonotype has at least ten counts. V usage is TRBV12-3 or TRBV12-4 and J usage is TRBJ2-1, with a possible D match to TRBD2 (5 bases). CDR3 length: 18 residues. The germline V and J ends were trimmed by 4 bases and 4 bases, with 23 bases remaining between them. The CDR3 spells CASSSRNSPGNHYNEQFF. CDR3 sequence (DNA): TGTGCCAGCAGTTCCCGGAACTCCCCGGGGAACCATTACAATGAGCAGTTCTTC.

This chain uses TRBV13 with TRBJ2-1, with 9 bases lining up with TRBD1. The CDR3 spans 16 residues. V was pared by 4 bases and J by 6 bases, with 10 bases of the junction left unmatched. Germline V CDR1 and CDR2: PRHDT, FYEKMQ (reference sequence). CDR3 in DNA: TGTGCCAGCAGCTATCCTACAGGGGGCGCTTTCAATGAGCAGTTCTTC. Amino acid sequence: CASSYPTGGAFNEQFF.

This sequence joins TRBV2 and TRBJ2-1, with 8 bases fitting TRBD2. V lost 9 bases, J lost 10 bases, and 14 bases stayed unmatched. The CDR3 sequence is 14 residues long. The germline CDR1 and CDR2 sequences are SNHLY and FYNNEI. CDR3 protein: CARKDGGANTEQFF. The CDR3 DNA follows: TGTGCCAGGAAGGACGGGGGGGCCAATACGGAGCAGTTCTTC.

This clonotype was seen a handful of times. This sequence joins TRBV29-1 and TRBJ1-6; D is uncertain. From germline, CDR1 is SQVTM and CDR2 ANQGSEA. Trimming pared 5 bases from V and 3 bases from J, leaving 8 bases between. The CDR3 runs to 13 residues. The DNA for the CDR3 is TGCAGCGTTCGCAGAGACTATAATTCACCCCTCCACTTT. Encoded protein: CSVRRDYNSPLHF.

This clonotype was observed a few times. The chain joins TRBV7-2 to TRBJ2-2; D not certain. Trimming shortened V by 5 bases and J by 0 bases, and 10 bases separated the two germline ends. The CDR3 totals 15 residues. Germline V gene sequence: CDR1 SGHTA, CDR2 FQGNSA. CDR3 protein: CASSGTRANTGELFF. The DNA of the CDR3 is TGTGCCAGCAGCGGAACAAGAGCGAACACCGGGGAGCTGTTTTTT. The variable domain in full, with the rest retrieved from reference TRBV7-2 and TRBJ2-2, is GAGVSQSPSNKVTEKGKDVELRCDPISGHTALYWYRQSLGQGLEFLIYFQGNSAPDKSGLPSDRFSAERTGGSVSTLTIQRTQQEDSAVYLCASSGTRANTGELFFGEGSRLTVL.

This clonotype came up a few times. The J gene is TRBJ1-2, the V gene TRBV7-8; 8 positions match TRBD1. The CDR3 runs 18 residues. The ends lost 2 bases at V and 4 bases at J; junction bases unmatched: 15. The germline V gene encodes CDR1 SGHVS and CDR2 FQNEAQ. The CDR3 protein is CASSLYSPDRVTSYGYTF. CDR3 nucleotide sequence: TGTGCCAGCAGCTTATATTCTCCGGACAGGGTAACTTCCTATGGCTACACCTTC.

This chain joins TRBV12-3 or TRBV12-4 and TRBJ2-1, with D perhaps matching TRBD2 (5 bases). The CDR3 covers 12 residues. Trimming left V 4 bases short and J 8 bases short, with 9 bases between. Written as DNA, the CDR3 is TGTGCCAGCAGTTCCTCTAGCTATGAGCAGTTCTTC. It translates to CASSSSSYEQFF.

V is TRBV6-2 or TRBV6-3 and J is TRBJ2-7; perhaps TRBD1 as D (6 bases). Per the germline V gene, CDR1 is MNHEY and CDR2 is SVGEGT. The V and J ends lost 6 bases and 0 bases respectively, with 18 bases between them. CDR3 length equals 16 residues. For the CDR3, the DNA is TGTGCCAGCAGCAGCCGGGACACACTAGGCTCCTACGAGCAGTACGTC. It specifies CASSSRDTLGSYEQYV.

In this sample, this clonotype turned up once. The genes are TRBV20-1 and TRBJ2-5; tentative D call: TRBD2 (7 bases). Germline CDR1 is DFQATT and CDR2 is SNEGSKA (reference sequence). The CDR3 is 15 amino acids. V lost 3 bases and J 5 bases, leaving 19 bases between the germline ends. The CDR3 bases are TGCAGTGCTAGTGAACCGAGGAGGGGGGGTGAGACCCAGTACTTC. Protein: CSASEPRRGGETQYF.

This clonotype was detected only a few times. This CDR3 reads CASSRNRESGELFF. In nucleotides, the CDR3 is TGCGCCAGCAGCCGGAACAGGGAGTCGGGGGAGCTGTTTTTT. The V gene is TRBV4-3, the J gene TRBJ2-2; tentatively, D is TRBD1 (6 bases). Germline V gene data show CDR1 as LGHNA and CDR2 as YSLEER. V was shortened by 4 bases and J by 8 bases, with 14 bases between the two germline ends. CDR3 length equals 14 residues.

The chain carries TRBV4-3 and TRBJ2-1; 8 bases line up with TRBD2. This CDR3 is built from 16 residues. Germline V gives CDR1 LGHNA, CDR2 YSLEER. V dropped 0 bases and J dropped 4; count of bases not matched to a gene: 5. In DNA form, the CDR3 reads TGCGCCAGCAGCCAAGATTACCAGCGGGGGTACAATGAGCAGTTCTTC. It yields the protein CASSQDYQRGYNEQFF.

The chain joins TRBV7-2 to TRBJ2-4, with D unclear. V was pared by 4 bases and J by 0 bases, with 13 bases between. The CDR3 sequence is 16 residues long. The V gene's germline CDR1 is SGHTA and CDR2 FQGNSA. The CDR3 loop is CASSSTSILAKNIQYF. The DNA for the CDR3 is TGTGCCAGCAGCTCCACATCGATCTTAGCCAAAAACATTCAGTACTTC.

In its sample, this clonotype was seen a few times. The chain links TRBV12-3 or TRBV12-4 to TRBJ1-4; 7 nucleotides agree with TRBD1. The V segment lost 5 bases and the J segment 4 bases; nucleotides outside the gene matches: 7. The CDR3 extends over 15 amino acids. CDR3 protein: CASSAGQVNNEKLFF. The CDR3 DNA follows: TGTGCCAGCAGTGCCGGACAGGTTAATAATGAAAAACTGTTTTTT.

The chain has TRBV6-5 and TRBJ2-7, with D perhaps TRBD1 (7 bases). V was shortened by 4 bases and J by 6 bases, with 10 bases between the two germline ends. Germline CDR1 is MNHEY and CDR2 is SVGAGI. CDR3 length equals 12 residues. The CDR3 DNA is TGTGCCAGCAGTTGGCAGGGGGGCGAGCAGTACTTC. Amino acid sequence: CASSWQGGEQYF.

This clonotype has just a few counts. The chain has TRBV7-9 and TRBJ2-3, with D possibly being TRBD2 (6 bases). V was trimmed by 1 base and J by 3 bases, leaving 11 bases between them. This CDR3 comprises 15 residues. The V gene's germline CDR1 is SEHNR and CDR2 FQNEAQ (reference sequence). The CDR3 loop is CASSLGGETTDTQYF. CDR3 bases: TGTGCCAGCAGCTTAGGCGGGGAGACGACAGATACGCAGTATTTT.

The chain carries TRBV5-6 and TRBJ2-5; D is unresolved. This CDR3 comprises 11 residues. Trimming cost V 0 bases and J 6 bases, with 3 bases left between them. CDR1 and CDR2 from the germline V gene are SGHDT and YYEEEE. CDR3 nucleotides: TGTGCCAGCAGCTTGGAAAAGACCCAGTACTTC. Encoded protein: CASSLEKTQYF. The complete variable domain, with remaining parts taken from reference TRBV5-6 and TRBJ2-5, reads DAGVTQSPTHLIKTRGQQVTLRCSPKSGHDTVSWYQQALGQGPQFIFQYYEEEERQRGNFPDRFSGHQFPNYSSELNVNALLLGDSALYLCASSLEKTQYFGPGTRLLVL.

This clonotype was seen more than once but under ten times. This rearrangement joins TRBV7-3 to TRBJ1-1; 8 nucleotides match TRBD1. The ends lost 4 bases at V and 0 bases at J; junction bases unmatched: 4. CDR1 and CDR2 (germline): SGHTA, FQGTGA. This CDR3 is 15 amino acids long. CDR3 residues: CASSCRGRVNTEAFF. DNA for the CDR3: TGTGCCAGCAGCTGCAGGGGGCGCGTGAACACTGAAGCTTTCTTT.

This rearrangement joins TRBV4-2 to TRBJ2-7; D may be TRBD1 or TRBD2 (5 bases each). The germline V gene encodes CDR1 LGHNA and CDR2 YNFKEQ. V shed 0 bases and J shed 3 bases, with 12 bases lying between them. This CDR3 is 15 amino acids long. This CDR3 is CASSQEAGRGYEQYV. The CDR3 DNA follows: TGTGCCAGCAGCCAAGAGGCGGGTAGGGGCTACGAGCAGTACGTC.

This clonotype was seen more than once but under ten times. The chain employs TRBV11-2 and TRBJ2-5; TRBD1 matches at 9 bases. CDR3 length: 14 amino acids. J was trimmed by 4 bases and V by 4 bases; bases with no gene match: 4. CDR1 and CDR2 from the germline V gene are SGHAT and FQNNGV. CDR3 amino acids: CASSYRTGAETQYF. CDR3 in DNA: TGTGCCAGCAGCTATCGGACAGGGGCAGAGACCCAGTACTTC.

This chain connects TRBV15 to TRBJ2-2, with 11 bases aligning to TRBD2. With 1 base clipped from V and 3 bases from J, the junction kept 4 bases outside the gene matches. Germline values: CDR1 LNHNV, CDR2 YYDKDF (reference sequence). This CDR3 spans 17 amino acids. The CDR3 region is CATSRGLAGRYTGELFF. The CDR3 DNA sequence: TGTGCCACCAGCAGAGGACTAGCGGGAAGATACACCGGGGAGCTGTTTTTT.

The gene calls are TRBV5-5 and TRBJ1-2, with TRBD1 matching over 9 bases. The J segment lost 1 base and the V segment lost 4 bases, leaving 5 bases of the junction unmatched. Per germline, CDR1 SGHKS and CDR2 YYEKEE (reference sequence). This CDR3 region has 15 residues. The CDR3 bases are TGTGCCAGCAGCCAAGGACAGGGGCGTAACTATGGCTACACCTTC. As protein: CASSQGQGRNYGYTF.

There are many counts of this clonotype. DNA of the CDR3: TGTGCCAGCAGCCAGGTTTACACAGATACGCAGTATTTT. Translation gives CASSQVYTDTQYF. The V gene is TRBV7-2, the J gene TRBJ2-3; D uncertain. Deletions cut 5 bases from V and 2 bases from J, with 8 bases between. The CDR3 spans 13 residues. Germline assignment: CDR1 SGHTA and CDR2 FQGNSA.

This clonotype was detected only a few times. The chain uses TRBV5-1 and TRBJ1-6; D is uncertain. Germline assignment: CDR1 SGHRS and CDR2 YFSETQ. The V end was cut by 0 bases, the J end by 10 bases, with 17 bases between. The CDR3 sequence is 16 residues long. The chain's CDR3 is CASSLEFTGSDSPLHF. The CDR3 bases are TGCGCCAGCAGCTTGGAATTTACGGGGAGCGACTCACCCCTCCACTTT.